The clone carrying this T cell receptor (beta chain) occurred many times. Unique molecular identifiers tagged the TCRbeta library. A single record per CDR3 protein comes from TCRdb applying MiXCR to the PCR reads. This sample carries around 380,000 distinct CDR3 sequences, about a tenth of them seen once, and the ten largest clones take 5% to 6.5%. This specimen comes from a study of T-cell reconstitution after alpha-beta-depleted transplantation in children. Trimming stripped 2 bases from V and 3 bases from J, with 5 bases between. This CDR3 has 12 amino acids. Germline values: CDR1 MNHNS, CDR2 SASEGT.

The receptor was derived from a human donor who donated a stem cell graft to a child with acute myeloid leukemia. V is TRBV6-1 and J is TRBJ2-7, with D perhaps matching TRBD1 (5 bases). The starting material was PBMCs from the stem cell graft donor, obtained from the stem cell graft. CDR3 in amino acids: CASSETGYEQYF. As DNA, the CDR3 is TGTGCCAGCAGTGAAACAGGCTACGAGCAGTACTTC.